This T cell receptor (beta chain) came from a study of identical twins. This clonotype was picked up many times. A universal primer site was incorporated via template switching, and the cDNA contained unique molecular identifiers. TCRdb re-derived calls from the 5' RACE reads in MiXCR, one entry per CDR3 protein. The sample records fewer than 550,000 distinct CDR3 sequences, about 13% being singletons. This CDR3 has 15 amino acids. Germline-derived CDR1 and CDR2 are MNHNS and SASEGT. After removal of 6 bases from V and 2 bases from J, the junction contained 7 bases not matched to a gene. Another study also made use of these data, one on yellow fever vaccine responses in identical twins.

The source is a woman in her late teens or twenties in good health. Sequencing input: CD4+ T cells sorted from blood. V is TRBV6-1 and J is TRBJ2-1; TRBD2 matches 7 bases. Here the CDR3 reads CASSLSSGTYNEQFF. The DNA of the CDR3 is TGTGCCAGCAGCCTTTCGAGCGGGACCTACAATGAGCAGTTCTTC.